This TCR beta chain comes out of a study of T cells in Graves' hyperthyroidism and ophthalmopathy. Study-wide background: Peripheral blood collection took place at initial diagnosis, before any treatment.

Findings of the study overall: Ophthalmopathy was model-predicted a median roughly 6.2 months pre-onset.

Turning to this clonotype: Its cognate antigen is unknown. At one boundary the junction diverges from the germline segment, which might be a read error.

This CDR3 comprises 16 residues. CDR1 and CDR2 (germline): ENHRY, SYGVKD. Patients aged 18 to 65 had newly diagnosed hyperthyroidism lasting under 2 months. Patients with uncontrolled infections, other autoimmune diseases, pregnancy or lactation were excluded. TCR beta CDR3 sequences were amplified from RNA transcripts. RT-PCR in the first round (using the HTBI primer set) targeted the TCR CDR3. MiXCR, applied by TCRdb to the multiplex PCR reads, yields one record per CDR3 protein. The sample carries around 100,000 distinct CDR3 sequences, 40% to 50% recorded once. The chain is built from TRBV10-3 and TRBJ1-1; TRBD1 agrees at 7 bases. This clonotype was sampled from a man between 40 and 49 years old with Graves' hyperthyroidism. Material: blood. The CDR3 bases are TGCGCCATCAGTGTCGGGGGAGAGGGGGCTTCCACTGAAGCTTTCTTT. Residues: CAISVGGEGASTEAFF.